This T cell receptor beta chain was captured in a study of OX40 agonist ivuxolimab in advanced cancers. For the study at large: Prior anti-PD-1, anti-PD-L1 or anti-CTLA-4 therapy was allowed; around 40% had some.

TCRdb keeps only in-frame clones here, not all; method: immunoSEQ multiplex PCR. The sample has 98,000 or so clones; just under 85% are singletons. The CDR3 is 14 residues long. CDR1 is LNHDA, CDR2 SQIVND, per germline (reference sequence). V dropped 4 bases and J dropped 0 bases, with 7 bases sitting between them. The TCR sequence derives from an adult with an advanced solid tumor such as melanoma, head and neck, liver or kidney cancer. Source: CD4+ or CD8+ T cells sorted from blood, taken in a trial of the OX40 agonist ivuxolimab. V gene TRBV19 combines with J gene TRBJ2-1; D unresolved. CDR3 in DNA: TGTGCCAGTAGTACGTGGAGCTCCTACAATGAGCAGTTCTTC. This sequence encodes CASSTWSSYNEQFF.